The 32 T cell receptor beta chains reported below all come from one sample, sequenced in a study of CD8 T cells in ankylosing spondylitis. MiXCR, run by TCRdb on the 5' RACE reads, gives a single entry per CDR3 protein. The table has 250,000 to 400,000 distinct CDR3 sequences, around a tenth seen once; the top ten hold roughly 9.2%. The sequenced material came from blood, either unsorted or a sorted T cell fraction (not recorded which). These TCRs come from a female donor with ankylosing spondylitis or in good health (not recorded which).

The V and J genes are TRBV10-3 and TRBJ2-7; D remains unclear. Trimming stripped 10 bases from V and 2 bases from J, with 9 bases between. CDR1 is ENHRY and CDR2 is SYGVKD in the germline V gene. This CDR3 has 11 residues. CDR3 loop: CATGTTYEQYF. The CDR3, as DNA: TGTGCCACCGGCACTACCTACGAGCAGTACTTC.

The chain joins TRBV7-2 to TRBJ2-5; 8 bases align to TRBD1. The ends lost 4 bases at V and 5 bases at J; junction bases unmatched: 12. The CDR3 contains 16 residues. Germline CDR1 SGHTA, CDR2 FQGNSA. The CDR3 sequence is CASSWTGTFFRETQYF. As DNA, the CDR3 is TGTGCCAGCAGCTGGACAGGGACTTTCTTTAGGGAGACCCAGTACTTC.

Only a few counts were recorded for this clonotype. V usage is TRBV6-1 and J usage is TRBJ2-3; 9 positions match TRBD1. Germline assignment: CDR1 MNHNS and CDR2 SASEGT. The V gene end was trimmed by 4 bases and the J gene end by 0 bases; junction bases not matched to a gene: 2. This CDR3 is 15 amino acids long. The CDR3 DNA follows: TGTGCCAGCAGTGGGGACAGGGCCAGCACAGATACGCAGTATTTT. Protein sequence: CASSGDRASTDTQYF.

This clonotype was detected many times. V and J are TRBV20-1 and TRBJ2-1; TRBD2 matches at 7 bases. Germline loops: CDR1 DFQATT, CDR2 SNEGSKA (reference sequence). V lost 1 base, J lost 7 bases, and 4 bases stayed unmatched. The CDR3 is 13 residues long. Written as DNA, the CDR3 is TGCAGTGCTAGAGGGGGAGGGCTTAATGAGCAGTTCTTC. Translating it yields CSARGGGLNEQFF.

This clonotype was picked up many times. This chain joins TRBV21-1 and TRBJ1-4. TRBV21-1 is a documented pseudogene. This CDR3 region has 15 residues. The CDR3 DNA sequence: TGTGCCAGCAGTGAGCGACGCGGGGAGTTTGAAAAACTGTTTTTT. It specifies CASSERRGEFEKLFF.

The table lists this clonotype with many counts. The J gene is TRBJ2-1, the V gene TRBV5-1; 8 bases align to TRBD1. CDR1 SGHRS and CDR2 YFSETQ come from the germline V gene. The CDR3 spans 15 residues. V lost 4 bases, J lost 8 bases, and 11 bases stayed unmatched. CDR3: CASSPETGVRHEQFF. CDR3 nucleotides: TGCGCCAGCAGCCCCGAGACAGGGGTACGCCATGAGCAGTTCTTC. The variable domain in full, completed from reference TRBV5-1 and TRBJ2-1, reads KAGVTQTPRYLIKTRGQQVTLSCSPISGHRSVSWYQQTPGQGLQFLFEYFSETQRNKGNFPGRFSGRQFSNSRSEMNVSTLELGDSALYLCASSPETGVRHEQFFGPGTRLTVL.

This clonotype was counted many times. The V gene is TRBV5-1, the J gene TRBJ2-5; the D gene is possibly TRBD2 (6 bases). V lost 0 bases and J lost 3, with 15 bases in between. Germline V gene lookup returns CDR1 SGHRS and CDR2 YFSETQ. The CDR3 runs to 16 residues. The CDR3 nucleotides read TGCGCCAGCAGCTTGGAACTGGCGGGGCAAAAAGAGACCCAGTACTTC. Amino acids: CASSLELAGQKETQYF.

This clonotype was seen many times. The V gene is TRBV20-1, the J gene TRBJ2-5; D is undetermined. Germline assignment: CDR1 DFQATT and CDR2 SNEGSKA (reference sequence). The CDR3 runs 16 residues. V was pared by 3 bases and J by 0 bases, with 17 bases between. In DNA, the CDR3 is TGCAGTGCTAGTGACGGCCCCACAGCGTACCAAGAGACCCAGTACTTC. As protein: CSASDGPTAYQETQYF.

This CDR3 is CASSAGGFGNTIYF. The CDR3 coding sequence is TGTGCCAGCAGCGCAGGGGGATTTGGAAACACCATATATTTT. The chain links TRBV9 to TRBJ1-3, with 7 bases that match TRBD1. The CDR3 is 14 residues long. With V trimmed by 3 bases and J by 3 bases, 3 bases remained unmatched. CDR1 and CDR2 from the germline V gene are SGDLS and YYNGEE.

About this clonotype itself: A much larger clonotype is one base distant, so this may be a read error. This rearrangement joins TRBV6-5 to TRBJ2-3, with D perhaps TRBD1 (6 bases). The CDR3 consists of 14 residues. Germline CDR1 reads MNHEY; CDR2 reads SVGAGI. The CDR3 DNA is TGTGCCAGCATTATCCAGGGGAGCACACATACGCAGTATTTT. It specifies CASIIQGSTHTQYF.

This clonotype was counted many times. This rearrangement joins TRBV15 to TRBJ1-1, with D unresolved. Germline CDR1 LNHNV, CDR2 YYDKDF (reference sequence). V lost 0 bases to trimming and J lost 1 base, with 3 bases between them. The CDR3 is 13 amino acids. CDR3 protein: CATSRDWNTEAFF. CDR3 DNA sequence: TGTGCCACCAGCAGAGATTGGAACACTGAAGCTTTCTTT.

The sample holds many counts of this clonotype. This chain connects TRBV12-3 or TRBV12-4 to TRBJ2-7, with D tentatively TRBD1 or TRBD2 (5 bases each). V lost 2 bases, J lost 10 bases, and 12 bases lay in between. This CDR3 has 12 amino acids. CDR3 loop: CASSLLGTGQYF. The CDR3 DNA is TGTGCCAGCAGTTTATTGGGGACGGGACAGTACTTC.

This clonotype was found many times. The chain combines TRBV20-1 with TRBJ1-5; tentative D call: TRBD1 (6 bases). V dropped 4 bases and J dropped 5 bases, with 15 bases sitting between them. The germline V gene has CDR1 DFQATT and CDR2 SNEGSKA (reference sequence). The CDR3 contains 14 residues. CDR3 sequence (DNA): TGCAGTGCTAAAAGGGACACCTGGTATCAGCCCCAGCATTTT. This sequence encodes CSAKRDTWYQPQHF.

This clonotype was found many times. The CDR3 is CASSLGSGWNEQFF. DNA of the CDR3: TGTGCCAGCAGTTTAGGGTCGGGGTGGAATGAGCAGTTCTTC. The V call is TRBV12-3 or TRBV12-4, the J call TRBJ2-1, with D maybe TRBD2 (5 bases). The CDR3 loop spans 14 amino acids. The ends were cut back, 1 base at V and 7 bases at J, with 11 bases in the middle.

This clonotype turned up a few times. J is TRBJ2-1 and V is TRBV5-1, with 10 positions matching TRBD2. With 1 base clipped from V and 8 bases from J, the junction kept 9 bases outside the gene matches. In germline, CDR1 is SGHRS, CDR2 YFSETQ. CDR3 length equals 16 residues. The chain's CDR3 is CASSLISGGTWDEQFF. DNA of the CDR3: TGCGCCAGCAGCTTGATTAGCGGGGGGACTTGGGATGAGCAGTTCTTC.

Many counts were recorded for this clonotype. J is TRBJ2-5 and V is TRBV12-3 or TRBV12-4, with 11 positions matching TRBD2. Trimming at V came to 8 bases and at J to 5 bases, leaving 10 bases not matched to a gene. This CDR3 is 15 amino acids long. The CDR3 loop reads CASRLQTSGIETQYF. CDR3 sequence (DNA): TGTGCCAGCCGACTCCAGACTAGCGGGATCGAGACCCAGTACTTC.

This clonotype was counted a few times. The rearrangement links TRBV7-9 to TRBJ2-3; 7 bases agree with TRBD1. After removal of 5 bases from V and 1 base from J, the junction contained 9 bases not matched to a gene. The CDR3 extends over 16 amino acids. Germline V gene data show CDR1 as SEHNR and CDR2 as FQNEAQ (reference sequence). The DNA of the CDR3 is TGTGCCAGCAGCCCCTTCAGGGGGTTCGGCACAGATACGCAGTATTTT. This translates into CASSPFRGFGTDTQYF.

V gene TRBV7-2 combines with J gene TRBJ2-1; 9 positions match TRBD1. Losses at the gene ends were 3 bases for V and 6 bases for J; bases not matched to a gene: 6. The germline V gene encodes CDR1 SGHTA and CDR2 FQGNSA. This CDR3 spans 15 amino acids. CDR3 amino acids: CASSFEGQGTNEQFF. CDR3 nucleotides: TGTGCCAGCAGCTTTGAAGGACAGGGGACCAATGAGCAGTTCTTC.

This clonotype was seen only once. The chain links TRBV6-5 to TRBJ2-1; 9 nucleotides line up with TRBD2. The germline CDR1 and CDR2 sequences are MNHEY and SVGAGI. The CDR3 is 19 residues long. V was clipped by 4 bases and J by 0 bases; unmatched bases: 13. In nucleotides, the CDR3 is TGTGCCAGCAGTTTAATAGTACTAGCGGGTAAAAGCTCCTACAATGAGCAGTTCTTC. Its translation is CASSLIVLAGKSSYNEQFF.

The CDR3 loop reads CASSPLAGDDTQYF. CDR3 nucleotide sequence: TGTGCCAGCAGTCCTCTAGCGGGGGATGATACGCAGTATTTT. This rearrangement joins TRBV12-3 or TRBV12-4 to TRBJ2-3; TRBD2 aligns across 10 bases. The CDR3 consists of 14 residues. Unmatched junction bases numbered 5, after V lost 5 bases and J lost 6 bases.

This clonotype was recorded at least ten times. The chain has TRBV5-1 and TRBJ2-2; no reliable D call. V lost 0 bases and J lost 0, with 6 bases in between. This CDR3 region has 15 residues. Germline V lookup: CDR1 SGHRS, CDR2 YFSETQ. The CDR3 here is CASSLGNSNTGELFF. CDR3 coding DNA: TGCGCCAGCAGCTTGGGCAACTCGAACACCGGGGAGCTGTTTTTT.

The sample holds a few counts of this clonotype. V gene TRBV12-3 or TRBV12-4 combines with J gene TRBJ2-7; D remains ambiguous. The CDR3 consists of 13 residues. V lost 1 base, J lost 5 bases, and 9 bases lay in between. Written as DNA, the CDR3 is TGTGCCAGCAGTTTAGTTTACCGGAACGAGCAGTACTTC. This codes for CASSLVYRNEQYF.

This clonotype was recorded at least ten times. V usage is TRBV5-1 and J usage is TRBJ2-2, with a possible D match to TRBD1 (6 bases). CDR3 size: 14 residues. The germline V and J ends were trimmed by 0 bases and 4 bases, with 7 bases remaining between them. Germline V gene sequence: CDR1 SGHRS, CDR2 YFSETQ. In nucleotides, the CDR3 is TGCGCCAGCAGCTTGGAAGGGGGCACCGGGGAGCTGTTTTTT. It yields the protein CASSLEGGTGELFF.

This clonotype was detected ten times or more. V and J are TRBV20-1 and TRBJ1-1; D is unresolved. The CDR3 is 14 amino acids. V was pared by 5 bases and J by 1 base, with 14 bases between. From germline, CDR1 is DFQATT and CDR2 SNEGSKA (reference sequence). The CDR3 is CSAPLRQANTEAFF. CDR3 coding DNA: TGCAGTGCTCCTTTGCGGCAGGCGAACACTGAAGCTTTCTTT.

Here the CDR3 DNA reads TGTGCCAGCAGTTACCCAGGGCCCGAAAAACTGTTTTTT. Its protein is CASSYPGPEKLFF. V usage is TRBV6-6 and J usage is TRBJ1-4; tentative D call: TRBD1 (5 bases). Germline-derived CDR1 and CDR2 are MNHNY and SVGAGI (reference sequence). V was trimmed by 2 bases and J by 8 bases, leaving 9 bases between them. This CDR3 has 13 amino acids.

With regard to this clonotype: The junction departs from the called germline gene at one end, perhaps through a read error. The V call is TRBV6-1, the J call TRBJ1-2; 9 nucleotides match TRBD1. Looked up from germline, CDR1 is MNHNS and CDR2 is SASEGT. The CDR3 spans 14 residues. CDR3: CASTTYPAGTGCLF. In DNA form, the CDR3 reads TGTGCCAGCACCACTTACCCAGCCGGGACAGGGTGTTTATTC.

This clonotype has only a few counts. J is TRBJ1-3 and V is TRBV10-3; D may be TRBD1 (6 bases). The CDR3 has 13 residues. Per germline, CDR1 ENHRY and CDR2 SYGVKD. V was clipped by 7 bases and J by 5 bases, with 12 bases between them. The CDR3: CAITDSTRNTIYF. DNA of the CDR3: TGTGCCATCACGGACAGCACGAGAAACACCATATATTTT.

This chain uses TRBV7-2 with TRBJ1-4; 7 nucleotides agree with TRBD1. Germline V gene data show CDR1 as SGHTA and CDR2 as FQGNSA. This CDR3 contains 14 residues. The junction had 9 bases not matched to a gene; V was cut back by 6 bases and J by 8 bases. The CDR3 DNA follows: TGTGCCAGCAGGCGACAGGGTTTTAACGAAAAACTGTTTTTT. Translation gives CASRRQGFNEKLFF.

At least ten counts were recorded for this clonotype. The chain couples TRBV6-5 to TRBJ2-7; 8 bases agree with TRBD2. Germline V CDR1 and CDR2: MNHEY, SVGAGI. This CDR3 has 14 residues. After removal of 6 bases from V and 3 bases from J, the junction contained 7 bases not matched to a gene. DNA of the CDR3: TGTGCCAGCAGCTCCTCCGGGACTAGCTACGAGCAGTACTTC. This codes for CASSSSGTSYEQYF.

The chain couples TRBV5-1 to TRBJ2-5, with 7 bases aligning to TRBD2. Looked up from germline, CDR1 is SGHRS and CDR2 is YFSETQ. J was trimmed by 5 bases and V by 0 bases; bases with no gene match: 10. CDR3 length: 16 residues. The CDR3 sequence is CASSLELMGTMETQYF. The CDR3 nucleotides read TGCGCCAGCAGCTTGGAATTGATGGGGACTATGGAGACCCAGTACTTC.

The V and J genes are TRBV11-2 and TRBJ2-1, with 12 bases identical to TRBD2. The CDR3 runs 16 residues. V was clipped by 7 bases and J by 6 bases; unmatched bases: 10. Germline lookup yields CDR1 SGHAT and CDR2 FQNNGV. CDR3 sequence: CASTMASGRAGNEQFF. In nucleotides, the CDR3 is TGTGCCAGCACTATGGCTAGCGGGAGGGCAGGCAATGAGCAGTTCTTC.

This clonotype was seen ten or more times. The chain is built from TRBV12-3 or TRBV12-4 and TRBJ2-3; the D call may be TRBD1 or TRBD2 (6 bases each). The V end was cut by 6 bases, the J end by 0 bases, with 13 bases between. CDR3 length: 15 amino acids. The CDR3 DNA reads TGTGCCAGCAGCTGGGGGGCGGGGAGCACAGATACGCAGTATTTT. Protein sequence: CASSWGAGSTDTQYF.